A selection of T cell receptor beta chains follows, all from one sample in a study of T cell repertoires in ileal Crohn's disease. Libraries were prepared by immunoSEQ multiplex PCR; TCRdb keeps only in-frame clonotypes and omits some of them. The data contain 4,000 to 5,000 clones, around 80% of them singletons. Specimen: ileal tissue. These receptors were taken from an adult with Crohn's disease. The CDR3 runs from the conserved cysteine through the conserved F or W. D genes are given only for firm matches. Clone sizes are given selectively: once, few, many, or a class where the clone is expanded.

j_call v_call clone_size d_call cdr3_nt cdr3_aa
TRBJ2-3 TRBV5-4 NA TRBD2 TGTGCCAGCAGCTTGGGCAAAGGCAGCGGGGGCACAGATACGCAGTATTTT CASSLGKGSGGTDTQYF
TRBJ2-1 TRBV5-6 few TRBD1 TGTGCCAGCAGCTTGGGAGACAGGGCGTACAATGAGCAGTTCTTC CASSLGDRAYNEQFF
TRBJ1-1 TRBV10-3 NA TRBD1 TGTGCCATCAGCGAGACAGGGGCGGACACTGAAGCTTTCTTT CAISETGADTEAFF
TRBJ2-7 TRBV11-2 NA TRBD2 TGTGCCAGCAGCCCTAGCGGAACAGGCTCCTACGAGCAGTACTTC CASSPSGTGSYEQYF
TRBJ2-2 TRBV7-7 NA NA TGTGCCAGCAGCTCGGACACCGGGGAGCTGTTTTTT CASSSDTGELFF
TRBJ2-1 TRBV7-6 NA TRBD2 TGTGCCAGCAGCACCCCCACCTTAGCGGGGGGGCCGGTCGGTGAGCAGTTCTTC CASSTPTLAGGPVGEQFF
TRBJ1-4 TRBV6-7 NA NA TGTGCCAGCAGTTGCTGTTTGGAGGACCTAAGGAATGAAAAACTGTTTTTT CASSCCLEDLRNEKLFF
TRBJ2-3 TRBV5-1 NA TRBD1 TGCGCCAGCAGCTTGGGGGCTGGGGGACAGTCCACAGATACGCAGTATTTT CASSLGAGGQSTDTQYF
TRBJ1-2 TRBV6-1 NA TRBD1 TGTGCCAGCAGTGCAGACAGGGGGGGCTACACCTTC CASSADRGGYTF
TRBJ2-5 TRBV18 NA NA TGTGCCAGCTCGCTTACCGGGAGACAAGAGACCCAGTACTTC CASSLTGRQETQYF
TRBJ1-6 TRBV7-2 NA NA TGTGCCAGCAGCTTCACCCTGGAGGCGGCCCTCCACTTT CASSFTLEAALHF
TRBJ1-1 TRBV18 NA TRBD1 TGTGCCAGCTCACCCGTACAGGGGGCGAGGGCTGAAGCTTTCTTT CASSPVQGARAEAFF
TRBJ1-6 TRBV6-5 NA NA TGTGCCAGCAGTTTCGAAGGGGATTCACCCCTCCACTTT CASSFEGDSPLHF
TRBJ1-3 TRBV2 NA NA TGTGCCAGCACGTTGGGGGCGGGCTCTGGAAACACCATATATTTT CASTLGAGSGNTIYF
TRBJ2-7 TRBV27 NA NA TGTGCCAGCAGTGGGGTAGGGGGCGAGCAGTACTTC CASSGVGGEQYF
TRBJ2-7 TRBV4-1 NA TRBD1 TGCGCCAGCAGCCAAGGTTCAGGGGGCCTTTTCTACGAGCAGTACTTC CASSQGSGGLFYEQYF
TRBJ1-5 TRBV5-6 hyperexpanded NA TGTGCCAGCAGCTTGGGCAGTCATAGCAATCAGCCCCAGCATTTT CASSLGSHSNQPQHF
TRBJ1-1 TRBV7-9 NA NA TGTGCCAGCACCCTCCCGAACACTGAAGCTTTCTTT CASTLPNTEAFF
TRBJ2-7 TRBV29-1 NA TRBD1 TGCAGCGTTGTGGGACAGGGGGGCTCCTACGAGCAGTACTTC CSVVGQGGSYEQYF
TRBJ2-2 TRBV18 NA TRBD2 TGTGCCAGCTCTGGACTAGCGGGGGCCGGGGAGCTGTTTTTT CASSGLAGAGELFF
TRBJ2-7 TRBV7-2 NA NA TGTGCCAGCAGCTTAACGTGGGCTGCGAAGCAGTACTTC CASSLTWAAKQYF
TRBJ1-5 TRBV4-1 NA NA TGCGCCAGCAGCCAAGATTGGCGGCAGCCCCAGCATTTT CASSQDWRQPQHF
TRBJ1-4 TRBV28 NA NA TGTGCCAGCATCCCCTCCGGAGCTAATGAAAAACTGTTTTTT CASIPSGANEKLFF
TRBJ2-7 TRBV4-1 NA NA TGCGCCAGCCGCGGCAGGGATCTTGCGGAGCAGTACTTC CASRGRDLAEQYF
TRBJ2-7 TRBV5-4 NA NA TGTGCCAGCAGCCTGGACGGGTACGAGCAGTACTTC CASSLDGYEQYF
TRBJ1-2 TRBV21-1 NA NA TGTGCCAGCATCCCAGAGGCCGACTATGGCTACACCTTC CASIPEADYGYTF
TRBJ1-1 TRBV5-4 few NA TGTGCCAGCAGCTTTGCAGGGATGAACACTGAAGCTTTCTTT CASSFAGMNTEAFF
TRBJ2-7 TRBV7-9 few TRBD1 TGTGCCAGCAGCTTAACGGGACAGGGAATAGGCGAGCAGTACTTC CASSLTGQGIGEQYF
TRBJ2-7 TRBV21-1 NA NA TGTGCCAGCAGCAAAAGCCGGGGGACCTACGAGCAGTACTTC CASSKSRGTYEQYF
TRBJ1-6 TRBV14 few NA TGTGCCAGCAGCCAAGAACAGGGAGTTTTTTCACCCCTCCACTTT CASSQEQGVFSPLHF
TRBJ1-1 TRBV14 NA NA TGTGCCAGCAGTCCCGCCCCGGCGGTGATGAACACTGAAGCTTTCTTT CASSPAPAVMNTEAFF
TRBJ2-7 TRBV15 NA TRBD1 TGTGCCACCAGCATTAACAGGGGAACCTACGAGCAGTACTTC CATSINRGTYEQYF
TRBJ1-5 TRBV18 NA NA TGTGCCAGCTCAGTTCAGGGAAACGGCAATCAGCCCCAGCATTTT CASSVQGNGNQPQHF
TRBJ2-7 TRBV5-1 NA TRBD1 TGCGCCAGCAGCCGACAGGGGGGGGGCTACTCCTACGAGCAGTACTTC CASSRQGGGYSYEQYF
TRBJ2-3 TRBV5-1 NA NA TGCGCCAGTCAGAGGGGGGGAAGCACAGATACGCAGTATTTT CASQRGGSTDTQYF
TRBJ2-7 TRBV6-6 once NA TGTGCCAGCAGTTATCCGCAGGGACTGAGCTCCTACGAGCAGTACTTC CASSYPQGLSSYEQYF
TRBJ1-5 TRBV5-6 NA NA TGTGCCAGCAGCCGACCAAGCGAGGGTCAGCCCCAGCATTTT CASSRPSEGQPQHF
TRBJ1-5 TRBV5-1 few NA TGCGCCAGCAGCTTTGGGAGGGGGCAGCCCCAGCATTTT CASSFGRGQPQHF
TRBJ1-2 TRBV6-1 NA NA TGTGCCAGCGCCAGGGCCTGGGGAAGCAACTTC CASARAWGSNF
TRBJ2-7 TRBV5-4 NA TRBD1 TGTGCCAGCAGCCCGTCCCCAGGGACAGGGGTCTCCTACGAGCAGTACTTC CASSPSPGTGVSYEQYF
TRBJ1-1 TRBV12-5 NA NA TGTGCTAGTGGTTTGGACGCTCTGACAGTATTCACTGAAGCTTTCTTT CASGLDALTVFTEAFF
TRBJ2-2 TRBV5-1 NA NA TGCGCCAGCAGCTTGGGGGCGTATCCTGGGGAGCTGTTTTTT CASSLGAYPGELFF
TRBJ1-2 TRBV6-6 few NA TGTGCCAGCAGTTATCCTAATTTATATGGCTACACCTTC CASSYPNLYGYTF
TRBJ1-1 TRBV5-1 NA TRBD1 TGCGCCAGCAGCCCGCTGGGACAGTTCAACACTGAAGCTTTCTTT CASSPLGQFNTEAFF
TRBJ1-6 TRBV5-6 NA TRBD1 TGTGCCAGCAGCCTGCTACAGGGGGATAATTCACCCCTCCACTTT CASSLLQGDNSPLHF
TRBJ1-1 TRBV6-5 NA NA TGTGCCAGCAGTTTCTATCCGGGGGAAGCTTTCTTT CASSFYPGEAFF
TRBJ2-2 TRBV7-6 NA NA TGTGCCAGCAGCTTAATGGGCAGTTACACCGGGGAGCTGTTTTTT CASSLMGSYTGELFF
TRBJ1-3 TRBV29-1 NA NA TGCAGCGCCACCGGACAGTTGTCTGGAAACACCATATATTTT CSATGQLSGNTIYF
TRBJ1-1 TRBV30 NA NA TGTGCCTGGAATGTCGGGGGGGCCATCACTGAAGCTTTCTTT CAWNVGGAITEAFF
TRBJ2-3 TRBV2 NA NA TGTGCCAGCAGTGGTCCCATTGGCACAGATACGCAGTATTTT CASSGPIGTDTQYF
TRBJ1-2 TRBV7-2 NA TRBD1 TGTGCCAGCTGGGGACAGCCGGACTATGGCTACACCTTC CASWGQPDYGYTF
TRBJ2-6 TRBV7-8 NA NA TGTGCCAGCAGCTCCCCAACAGGGCTCTCTGGGGCCAACGTCCTGACTTTC CASSSPTGLSGANVLTF
TRBJ2-7 TRBV29-1 NA NA TGCAGCGTTGAAGATCGAGCGACAGCCTCCTACGAGCAGTACTTC CSVEDRATASYEQYF
TRBJ1-2 TRBV30 few TRBD1 TGTGCCTGGAGTGAGGGACAGGGACCCTATGGCTACACCTTC CAWSEGQGPYGYTF
TRBJ2-5 TRBV7-6 NA NA TGTGCCAGCAGCTTACCCCGGGGGGCCCAAGAGACCCAGTACTTC CASSLPRGAQETQYF